This passage covers 22 T cell receptor beta chains from one sample sequenced in a study of blood T cell repertoires in COVID-19. Method: immunoSEQ multiplex PCR; TCRdb's copy keeps in-frame clones and lacks some. The sample has around 290,000 clones; about nine tenths are singletons. Sample: PBMCs or T cells enriched from blood (not recorded which). These TCRs come from a woman aged 40 to 55 who had recovered from COVID-19.

The CDR3 DNA reads as TGTGCCAGCAGCCAAGAAACAGGGGCTCCCTCGGGCTACACCTTC. Translation gives CASSQETGAPSGYTF. This rearrangement joins TRBV4-2 to TRBJ1-2; 7 nucleotides align to TRBD1. This CDR3 comprises 15 residues. After removal of 0 bases from V and 8 bases from J, the junction contained 9 bases not matched to a gene. CDR1 LGHNA and CDR2 YNFKEQ come from the germline V gene.

This clone was recorded only once. V usage is TRBV11-2 and J usage is TRBJ1-2; D unclear. The length of the CDR3 is 14 residues. V was pared by 5 bases and J by 8 bases, with 18 bases between. Germline CDR1 and CDR2: SGHAT and FQNNGV. The CDR3 protein is CASSDWAGSMGYTF. In DNA, the CDR3 is TGTGCCAGCAGCGATTGGGCCGGATCTATGGGCTACACCTTC.

This clone was seen a handful of times. This chain connects TRBV29-1 to TRBJ1-1, with 11 bases that match TRBD1. Looked up from germline, CDR1 is SQVTM and CDR2 is ANQGSEA. CDR3 length equals 14 residues. V shed 6 bases, J shed 0 bases, and the junction held 3 bases outside the gene matches. CDR3 in DNA: TGCAGCGTCGGACAGGGGGCGATGAACACTGAAGCTTTCTTT. Its translation is CSVGQGAMNTEAFF.

The chain is built from TRBV7-9 and TRBJ2-7; 7 bases align to TRBD1. CDR1 and CDR2 from the germline V gene are SEHNR and FQNEAQ (reference sequence). V dropped 5 bases and J dropped 5; count of bases not matched to a gene: 3. The CDR3 is 12 amino acids. This chain's CDR3 is CASSITGDEQYF. In DNA, the CDR3 is TGTGCCAGCAGCATAACAGGGGACGAGCAGTACTTC.

The V gene is TRBV5-1, the J gene TRBJ1-1; 12 bases align to TRBD1. Germline V gene sequence: CDR1 SGHRS, CDR2 YFSETQ. The CDR3 is 15 residues long. With 4 bases clipped from V and 1 base from J, the junction kept 2 bases outside the gene matches. CDR3 sequence reads: CASSPGQGANTEAFF. The CDR3 DNA follows: TGCGCCAGCAGCCCGGGACAGGGGGCGAACACTGAAGCTTTCTTT.

The rearrangement links TRBV5-4 to TRBJ2-3, with D possibly matching TRBD2 (7 bases). Germline values: CDR1 SGHNT, CDR2 YYREEE (reference sequence). V lost 3 bases, J lost 1 base, and 15 bases lay in between. CDR3 size: 16 residues. The CDR3 nucleotides read TGTGCCAGCAGCTGGGGGGGGGCGCACCGCACAGATACGCAGTATTTT. Encoded protein: CASSWGGAHRTDTQYF.

A few counts support this clone. The V gene is TRBV7-8, the J gene TRBJ1-1; tentatively, D is TRBD1 (5 bases). The CDR3 sequence is 16 residues long. The germline gives CDR1 SGHVS, CDR2 FQNEAQ. The V and J ends lost 6 bases and 2 bases respectively, with 19 bases between them. CDR3 protein: CASSSPNGAVNTEAFF. CDR3 DNA sequence: TGTGCCAGCAGTTCTCCCAATGGGGCAGTAAACACTGAAGCTTTCTTT.

Comments on this clone: At one end the junction does not follow the germline gene, possibly because of a read error. The genes are TRBV4-1 and TRBJ2-7; 10 nucleotides agree with TRBD2. There are 16 residues in the CDR3. Germline V gives CDR1 MGHRA, CDR2 YSYEKL. The CDR3 sequence is CASSQIAGTSDYKQYF. The CDR3 coding sequence is TGCGCCAGCAGCCAGATCGCCGGGACTAGCGACTACAAGCAGTACTTC.

The V gene is TRBV24-1, the J gene TRBJ2-1, with a tentative D call TRBD2 (5 bases). The CDR3 spans 16 residues. The germline V gene encodes CDR1 KGHDR and CDR2 SFDVKD. V was trimmed by 2 bases and J by 2 bases, leaving 12 bases between them. The CDR3: CATSDSRTRAYNEQFF. CDR3 sequence (DNA): TGTGCCACCAGTGATTCCAGGACGAGGGCCTACAATGAGCAGTTCTTC.

The chain recombines TRBV10-3 with TRBJ1-1; tentatively, D is TRBD1 (5 bases). Germline V gene lookup returns CDR1 ENHRY and CDR2 SYGVKD. The CDR3 sequence is 14 residues long. The V gene lost 6 bases and the J gene lost 5 bases, with 16 bases spanning the gap. CDR3 in amino acids: CAIRDTKGLTEAFF. Here the CDR3 DNA reads TGTGCCATCAGGGACACAAAGGGTTTGACTGAAGCTTTCTTT.

This clone has only one observation. The chain's CDR3 is CASSSGLAEAQETQYF. In DNA, the CDR3 is TGTGCCAGCAGCTCCGGACTAGCGGAAGCCCAAGAGACCCAGTACTTC. This rearrangement joins TRBV11-3 to TRBJ2-5, with TRBD2 matching 10 bases. Germline CDR1 SGHNT, CDR2 YENEEA. Trimming cost V 4 bases and J 1 base; bases outside gene matches: 6. The CDR3 covers 16 residues.

Worth noting for this clone: One end of the junction fails to match germline, which may point to a read error. This chain links TRBV7-7 with TRBJ2-2, with D possibly matching TRBD1 (6 bases). The CDR3 is 15 residues long. From germline, CDR1 is SSHAT and CDR2 FNYEAQ (reference sequence). CDR3 region: CASSPRGYNTGELFF. The DNA of the CDR3 is TGTGCTAGCAGCCCTAGGGGGTATAACACCGGGGAGCTGTTTTTT.

The gene calls are TRBV30 and TRBJ2-3; TRBD2 matches 16 bases. Losses at the gene ends were 3 bases for V and 5 bases for J; bases not matched to a gene: 14. CDR1 is GTSNPN, CDR2 SVGIG, per germline (reference sequence). This CDR3 spans 19 amino acids. CDR3 in amino acids: CAWRPTGTSGRAVKDTQYF. CDR3 sequence (DNA): TGTGCCTGGAGGCCCACCGGGACTAGCGGGAGGGCCGTGAAAGATACGCAGTATTTT.

This clone is a singleton in its sample. The chain uses TRBV27 and TRBJ2-2, with 9 bases that match TRBD1. The CDR3 extends over 16 amino acids. The trim removed 7 bases at V and 5 bases at J, leaving 11 bases unmatched. Germline loops: CDR1 MNHEY, CDR2 SMNVEV (reference sequence). CDR3 in DNA: TGTGCCAGCATGGAGGGGGGGACAGGGTCAACCGGGGAGCTGTTTTTT. Translating it yields CASMEGGTGSTGELFF.

V and J are TRBV4-1 and TRBJ1-2; D is possibly TRBD1 (6 bases). Germline V CDR1 and CDR2: MGHRA, YSYEKL. V lost 4 bases and J 4 bases, leaving 22 bases between the germline ends. The CDR3 has 17 amino acids. The CDR3 DNA reads as TGCGCCAGCAGCCCTTCGGTTGGGACACCCATCCTCTATGGCTACACCTTC. As protein: CASSPSVGTPILYGYTF.

The V gene is TRBV6-6, the J gene TRBJ2-3, with D unclear. Germline V lookup: CDR1 MNHNY, CDR2 SVGAGI (reference sequence). This CDR3 region has 11 residues. V lost 9 bases, J lost 11 bases, and 15 bases lay in between. CDR3 amino acids: CASMSLGEQYF. The DNA for the CDR3 is TGTGCCAGTATGTCACTCGGTGAGCAGTATTTT.

The chain employs TRBV7-2 and TRBJ2-2; tentative D call: TRBD2 (5 bases). With 3 bases removed from V and 0 bases from J, the gap between germline ends came to 11 bases. CDR3 length equals 16 residues. Germline V lookup: CDR1 SGHTA, CDR2 FQGNSA. The CDR3 is CASSFYRTANTGELFF. For the CDR3, the DNA is TGTGCCAGCAGCTTTTATAGGACTGCGAACACCGGGGAGCTGTTTTTT. The complete variable domain, with remaining parts taken from reference TRBV7-2 and TRBJ2-2, reads GAGVSQSPSNKVTEKGKDVELRCDPISGHTALYWYRQSLGQGLEFLIYFQGNSAPDKSGLPSDRFSAERTGGSVSTLTIQRTQQEDSAVYLCASSFYRTANTGELFFGEGSRLTVL.

This chain connects TRBV30 to TRBJ2-3, with 7 bases identical to TRBD1. Germline CDR1 GTSNPN, CDR2 SVGIG (reference sequence). The J segment lost 5 bases and the V segment lost 2 bases, leaving 13 bases of the junction unmatched. The CDR3 is 16 amino acids. Here the CDR3 reads CAWSPQTGSSLDTQYF. The DNA of the CDR3 is TGTGCCTGGAGTCCTCAGACAGGGAGTAGTCTAGATACGCAGTATTTT.

The chain has TRBV29-1 and TRBJ1-1; D may be TRBD1 (6 bases). Germline V gene lookup returns CDR1 SQVTM and CDR2 ANQGSEA. The length of the CDR3 is 14 residues. The ends were cut back, 7 bases at V and 2 bases at J, with 17 bases in the middle. This CDR3 reads CSGRPQGRNTEAFF. In DNA, the CDR3 is TGCAGCGGTAGACCCCAGGGGCGAAACACTGAAGCTTTCTTT.

The sample holds a few counts of this clone. This rearrangement joins TRBV7-8 to TRBJ1-1; 7 positions match TRBD1. In germline, CDR1 is SGHVS, CDR2 FQNEAQ. V lost 1 base and J lost 5; bases outside the gene matches: 7. This CDR3 has 15 residues. The CDR3 region has the DNA TGTGCCAGCAGCTTAGTTGCAGGGGGGAGTACTGAAGCTTTCTTT. Translated: CASSLVAGGSTEAFF.

The J gene is TRBJ2-1, the V gene TRBV19; no clear D gene. Between the trimmed V and J ends, which lost 6 bases and 0 bases, there was a span of 6 bases. Germline values: CDR1 LNHDA, CDR2 SQIVND (reference sequence). This CDR3 has 13 residues. The CDR3 is CASSQNSYNEQFF. The CDR3 coding sequence is TGTGCCAGTAGCCAGAACTCCTACAATGAGCAGTTCTTC.

This chain joins TRBV16 and TRBJ1-1; a possible D gene is TRBD1 (5 bases). Germline V gene lookup returns CDR1 KGHSY and CDR2 FQNENV. V was trimmed by 1 base and J by 0 bases, leaving 9 bases between them. This CDR3 has 15 amino acids. The CDR3 is CASSQFQTVNTEAFF. Here the CDR3 DNA reads TGTGCCAGCAGCCAATTTCAGACAGTGAACACTGAAGCTTTCTTT.